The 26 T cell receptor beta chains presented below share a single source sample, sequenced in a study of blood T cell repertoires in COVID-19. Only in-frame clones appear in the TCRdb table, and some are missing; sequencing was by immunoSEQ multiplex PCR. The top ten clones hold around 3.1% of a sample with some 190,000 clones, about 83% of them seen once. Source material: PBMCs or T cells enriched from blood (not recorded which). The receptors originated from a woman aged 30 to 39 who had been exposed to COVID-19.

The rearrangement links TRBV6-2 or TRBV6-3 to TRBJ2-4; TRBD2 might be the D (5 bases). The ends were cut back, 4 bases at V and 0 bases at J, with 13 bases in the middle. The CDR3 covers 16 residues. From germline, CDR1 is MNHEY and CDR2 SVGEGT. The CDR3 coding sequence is TGTGCCAGCAGTTCTCCGGGAACACTAGCCAAAAACATTCAGTACTTC. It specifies CASSSPGTLAKNIQYF.

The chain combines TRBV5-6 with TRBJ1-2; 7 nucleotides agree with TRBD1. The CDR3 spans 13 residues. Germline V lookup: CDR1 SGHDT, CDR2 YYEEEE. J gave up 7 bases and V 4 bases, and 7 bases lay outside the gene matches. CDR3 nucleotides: TGTGCCAGCAGCCCGACAGGGTTAGGTGGCTACACCTTC. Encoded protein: CASSPTGLGGYTF.

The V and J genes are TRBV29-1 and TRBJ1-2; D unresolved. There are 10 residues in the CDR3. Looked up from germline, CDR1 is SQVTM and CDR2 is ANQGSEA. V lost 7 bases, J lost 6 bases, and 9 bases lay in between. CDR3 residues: CSAGSDGYTF. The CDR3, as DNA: TGCAGCGCGGGGTCGGATGGCTACACCTTC.

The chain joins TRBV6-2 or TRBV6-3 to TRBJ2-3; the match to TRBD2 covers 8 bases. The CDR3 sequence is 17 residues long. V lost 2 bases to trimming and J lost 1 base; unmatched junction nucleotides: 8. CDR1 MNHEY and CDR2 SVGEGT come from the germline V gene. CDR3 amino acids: CASSYGGTRGGTDTQYF. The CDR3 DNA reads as TGTGCCAGCAGTTACGGTGGTACGCGGGGGGGCACAGATACGCAGTATTTT.

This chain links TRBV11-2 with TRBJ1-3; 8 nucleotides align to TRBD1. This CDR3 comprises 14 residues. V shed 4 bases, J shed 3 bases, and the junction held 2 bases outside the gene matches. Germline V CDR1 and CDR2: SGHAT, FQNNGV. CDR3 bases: TGTGCCAGCAGCTACGACAGGGGTGGAAACACCATATATTTT. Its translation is CASSYDRGGNTIYF.

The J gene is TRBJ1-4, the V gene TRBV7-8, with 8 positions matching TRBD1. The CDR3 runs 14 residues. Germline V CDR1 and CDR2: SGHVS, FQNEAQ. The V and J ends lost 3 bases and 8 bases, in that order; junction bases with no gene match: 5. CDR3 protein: CASSFLQGEEKLFF. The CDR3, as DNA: TGTGCCAGCAGCTTCCTACAGGGGGAGGAAAAACTGTTTTTT.

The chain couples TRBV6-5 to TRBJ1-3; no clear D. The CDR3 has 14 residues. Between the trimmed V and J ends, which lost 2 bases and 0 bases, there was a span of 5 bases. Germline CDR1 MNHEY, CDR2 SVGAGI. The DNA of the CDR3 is TGTGCCAGCAGTTACGACATCTCTGGAAACACCATATATTTT. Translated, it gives CASSYDISGNTIYF.

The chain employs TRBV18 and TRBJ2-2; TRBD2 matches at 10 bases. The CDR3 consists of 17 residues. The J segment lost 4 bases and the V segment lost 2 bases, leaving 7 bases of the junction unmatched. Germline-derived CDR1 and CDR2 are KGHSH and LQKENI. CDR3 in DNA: TGTGCCAGCTCACCAAACCTAGCGGGGGCCCTCACCGGGGAGCTGTTTTTT. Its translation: CASSPNLAGALTGELFF.

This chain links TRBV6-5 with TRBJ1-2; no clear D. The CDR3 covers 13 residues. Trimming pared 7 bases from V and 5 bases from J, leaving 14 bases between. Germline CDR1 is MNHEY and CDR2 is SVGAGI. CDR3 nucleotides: TGTGCCAGCATAGCGACGGCTCCATATGGCTACACCTTC. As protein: CASIATAPYGYTF.

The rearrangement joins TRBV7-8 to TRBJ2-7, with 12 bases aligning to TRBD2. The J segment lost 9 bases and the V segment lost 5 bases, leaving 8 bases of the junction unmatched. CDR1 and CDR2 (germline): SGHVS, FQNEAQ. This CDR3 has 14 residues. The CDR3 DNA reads TGTGCCAGCAGCCAGACTAGCGGGGGCGAAGGGCAGTACTTC. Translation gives CASSQTSGGEGQYF.

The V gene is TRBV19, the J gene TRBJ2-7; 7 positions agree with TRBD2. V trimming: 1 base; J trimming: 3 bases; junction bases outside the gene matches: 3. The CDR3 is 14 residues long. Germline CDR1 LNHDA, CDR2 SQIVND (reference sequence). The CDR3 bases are TGTGCCAGTAGTATAGGACTAGCCGACTACGAGCAGTACTTC. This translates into CASSIGLADYEQYF.

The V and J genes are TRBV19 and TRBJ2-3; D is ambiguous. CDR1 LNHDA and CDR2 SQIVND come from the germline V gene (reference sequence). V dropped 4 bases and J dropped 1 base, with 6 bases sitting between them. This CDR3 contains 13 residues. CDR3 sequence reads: CASSKQGTDTQYF. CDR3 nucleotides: TGTGCCAGTAGTAAACAAGGCACAGATACGCAGTATTTT.

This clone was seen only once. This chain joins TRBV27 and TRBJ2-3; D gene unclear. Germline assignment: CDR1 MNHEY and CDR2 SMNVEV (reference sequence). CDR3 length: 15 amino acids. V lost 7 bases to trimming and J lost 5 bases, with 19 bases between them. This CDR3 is CASTYYPPLGDTQYF. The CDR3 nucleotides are TGTGCCAGCACCTATTATCCTCCCCTCGGAGATACGCAGTATTTT.

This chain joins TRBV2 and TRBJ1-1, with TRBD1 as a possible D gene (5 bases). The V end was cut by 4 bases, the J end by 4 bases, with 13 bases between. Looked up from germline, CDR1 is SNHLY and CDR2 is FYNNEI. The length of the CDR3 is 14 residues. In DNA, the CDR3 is TGTGCCAGCAGTGTGGCCAGGGAGGGCACTGAAGCTTTCTTT. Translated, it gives CASSVAREGTEAFF.

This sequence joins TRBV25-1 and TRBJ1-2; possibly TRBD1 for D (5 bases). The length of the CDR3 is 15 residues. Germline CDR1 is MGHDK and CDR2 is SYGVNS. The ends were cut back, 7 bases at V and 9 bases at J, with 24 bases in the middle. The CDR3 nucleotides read TGTGCCAGCACCTCAAACCTGCGGGGGGACGGCAGCTACACCTTC. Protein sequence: CASTSNLRGDGSYTF.

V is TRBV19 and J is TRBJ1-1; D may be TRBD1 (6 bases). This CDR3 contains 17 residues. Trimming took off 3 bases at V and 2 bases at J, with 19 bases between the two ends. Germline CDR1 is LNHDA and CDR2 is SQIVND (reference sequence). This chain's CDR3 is CASSISGQIGRNTEAFF. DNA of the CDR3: TGTGCCAGTAGTATTTCCGGACAGATTGGGAGAAACACTGAAGCTTTCTTT.

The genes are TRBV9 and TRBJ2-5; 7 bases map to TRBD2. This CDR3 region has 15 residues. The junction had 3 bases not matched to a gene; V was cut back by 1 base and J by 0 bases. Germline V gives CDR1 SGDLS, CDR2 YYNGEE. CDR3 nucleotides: TGTGCCAGCAGCGTAAGCGGGGCTCACCAAGAGACCCAGTACTTC. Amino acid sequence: CASSVSGAHQETQYF.

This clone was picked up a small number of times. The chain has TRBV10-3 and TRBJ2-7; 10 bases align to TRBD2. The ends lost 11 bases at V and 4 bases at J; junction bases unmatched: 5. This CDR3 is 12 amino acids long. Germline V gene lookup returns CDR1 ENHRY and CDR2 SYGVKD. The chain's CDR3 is CASSGGGYEQYF. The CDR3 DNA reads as TGTGCCTCCAGCGGGGGGGGGTACGAGCAGTACTTC.

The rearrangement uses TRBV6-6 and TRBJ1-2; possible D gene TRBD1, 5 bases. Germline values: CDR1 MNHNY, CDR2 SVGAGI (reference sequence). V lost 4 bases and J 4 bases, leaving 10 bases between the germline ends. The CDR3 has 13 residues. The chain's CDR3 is CASSSGVTYGYTF. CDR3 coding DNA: TGTGCCAGCAGTTCGGGGGTCACCTATGGCTACACCTTC.

The CDR3 nucleotides read TGTGCCAGCAGCCCCTCGGGGGAGAACACCGGGGAGCTGTTTTTT. Residues: CASSPSGENTGELFF. The V call is TRBV7-6, the J call TRBJ2-2; D may be TRBD2 (6 bases). Trimming took off 5 bases at V and 1 base at J, with 11 bases between the two ends. The CDR3 spans 15 residues. The germline gives CDR1 SGHVS, CDR2 FNYEAQ.

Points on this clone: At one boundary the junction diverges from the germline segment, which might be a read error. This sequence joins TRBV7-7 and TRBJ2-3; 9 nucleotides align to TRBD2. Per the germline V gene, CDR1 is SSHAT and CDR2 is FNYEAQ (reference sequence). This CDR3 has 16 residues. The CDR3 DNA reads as TGTGCTAGCAGCTTAGGCGGGGCGGGGGGGCCAGATACGCAGTATTTT. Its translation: CASSLGGAGGPDTQYF.

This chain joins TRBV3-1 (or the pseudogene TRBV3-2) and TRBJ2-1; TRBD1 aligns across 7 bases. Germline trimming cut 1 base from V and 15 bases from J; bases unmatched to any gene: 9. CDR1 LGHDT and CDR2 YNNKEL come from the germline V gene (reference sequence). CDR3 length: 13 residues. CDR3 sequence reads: CASSQAEDRAPFF. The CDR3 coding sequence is TGTGCCAGCAGCCAAGCGGAAGACAGGGCCCCGTTCTTC.

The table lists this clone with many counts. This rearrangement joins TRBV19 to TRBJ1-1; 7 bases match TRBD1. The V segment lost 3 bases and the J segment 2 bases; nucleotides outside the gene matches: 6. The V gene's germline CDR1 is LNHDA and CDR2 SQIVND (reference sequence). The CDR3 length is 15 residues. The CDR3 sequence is CASSIPGQRNTEAFF. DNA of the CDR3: TGTGCCAGTAGTATTCCGGGACAGAGAAACACTGAAGCTTTCTTT.

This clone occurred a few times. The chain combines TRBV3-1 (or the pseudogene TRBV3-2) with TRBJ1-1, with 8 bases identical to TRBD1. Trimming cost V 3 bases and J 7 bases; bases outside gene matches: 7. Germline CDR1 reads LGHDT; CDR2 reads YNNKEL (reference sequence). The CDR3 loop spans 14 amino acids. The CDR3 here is CASSHSTGAGEAFF. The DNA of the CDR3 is TGTGCCAGCAGCCATTCGACAGGGGCGGGTGAAGCTTTCTTT.

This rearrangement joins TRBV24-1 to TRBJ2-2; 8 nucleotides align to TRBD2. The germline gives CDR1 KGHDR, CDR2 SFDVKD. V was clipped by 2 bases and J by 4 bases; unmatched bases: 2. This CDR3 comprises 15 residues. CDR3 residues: CATSDSAGATGELFF. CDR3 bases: TGTGCCACCAGTGATTCAGCGGGGGCCACCGGGGAGCTGTTTTTT.

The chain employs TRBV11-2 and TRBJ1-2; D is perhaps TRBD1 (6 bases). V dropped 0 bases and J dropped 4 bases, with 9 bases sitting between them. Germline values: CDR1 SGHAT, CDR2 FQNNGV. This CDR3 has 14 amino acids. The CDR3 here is CASSLDRTAYGYTF. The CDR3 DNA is TGTGCCAGCAGCTTAGATCGGACAGCCTATGGCTACACCTTC. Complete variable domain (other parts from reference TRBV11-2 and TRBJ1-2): EAGVAQSPRYKIIEKRQSVAFWCNPISGHATLYWYQQILGQGPKLLIQFQNNGVVDDSQLPKDRFSAERLKGVDSTLKIQPAKLEDSAVYLCASSLDRTAYGYTFGSGTRLTVV.